This T cell receptor (beta chain) stems from a study of blood T cell repertoires in COVID-19. About the research overall: Samples of COVID-19 (acute and convalescent) were obtained from the United States, Italy and Spain. PBMCs, B-cell-depleted T cells, or T cells provided the cDNA or gDNA that made up the material.

Trimming pared 3 bases from V and 5 bases from J, leaving 14 bases between. The CDR3 spans 14 residues. The V gene's germline CDR1 is SGHRS and CDR2 YFSETQ. Original processing methods: By means of reference gene primer amplification, nucleated cell counts were estimated. TCRdb keeps only in-frame clones here, not all; method: immunoSEQ multiplex PCR. The V and J calls and clone size are taken from that table; D and trimming were inferred from the DNA. Found here are approximately 84,000 clones, just under 80% of them singletons; the top ten hold roughly 15%. The sequenced sample was peripheral blood. This TCR came from a human donor in a cohort sampled during active COVID-19. This chain connects TRBV5-1 to TRBJ1-2, with D possibly TRBD1 on 5 matching bases. The CDR3 DNA sequence: TGCGCCAGCAGCTCCGATACGGGGGGATATGGCTACACCTTC. It encodes CASSSDTGGYGYTF.